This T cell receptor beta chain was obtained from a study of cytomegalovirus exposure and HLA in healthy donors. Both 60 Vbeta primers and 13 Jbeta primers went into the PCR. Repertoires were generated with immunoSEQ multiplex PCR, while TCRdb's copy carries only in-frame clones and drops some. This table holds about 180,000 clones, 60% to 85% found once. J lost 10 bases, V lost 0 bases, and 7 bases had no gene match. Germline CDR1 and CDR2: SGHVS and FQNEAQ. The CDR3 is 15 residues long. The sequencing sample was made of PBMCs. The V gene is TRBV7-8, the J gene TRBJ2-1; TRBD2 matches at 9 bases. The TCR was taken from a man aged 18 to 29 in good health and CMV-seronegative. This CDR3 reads CASSLALPTSGEQFF. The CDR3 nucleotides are TGTGCCAGCAGCTTAGCGCTCCCGACTAGCGGAGAGCAGTTCTTC.